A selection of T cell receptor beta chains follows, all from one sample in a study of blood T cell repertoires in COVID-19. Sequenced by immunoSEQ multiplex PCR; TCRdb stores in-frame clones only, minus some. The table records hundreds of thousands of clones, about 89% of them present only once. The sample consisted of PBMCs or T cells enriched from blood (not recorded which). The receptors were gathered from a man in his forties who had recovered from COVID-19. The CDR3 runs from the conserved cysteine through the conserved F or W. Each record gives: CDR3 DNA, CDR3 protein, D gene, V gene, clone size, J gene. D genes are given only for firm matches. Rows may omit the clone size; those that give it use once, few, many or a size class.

TGTGCCAGCGGGCACAGCTTTAATGAAAAACTGTTTTTT	CASGHSFNEKLFF	-	TRBV3-1/TRBV3-2	few	TRBJ1-4
TGTGCCAGTAGTATCAGGGGAGTCACAGATACGCAGTATTTT	CASSIRGVTDTQYF	-	TRBV19	-	TRBJ2-3
TGTGCCAGCAGCACCGACATACTCTCCTACAATGAGCAGTTCTTC	CASSTDILSYNEQFF	-	TRBV7-6	few	TRBJ2-1
TGTGCCAGCAGCTTAGGGCGGGGGGCGAGGTCCTACAATGAGCAGTTCTTC	CASSLGRGARSYNEQFF	TRBD2	TRBV7-8	-	TRBJ2-1
TGCGCCAGCAGCCCGGGACTAGGTCGAGATACGCAGTATTTT	CASSPGLGRDTQYF	TRBD2	TRBV10-2	-	TRBJ2-3
TGTGCCAGTAGTCAAGGACAGTATGGACAGCCCCAGCATTTT	CASSQGQYGQPQHF	-	TRBV19	-	TRBJ1-5
TGTGCCAGCAGCACCGGGATAGGGGGCCTTCAGCCCCAGCATTTT	CASSTGIGGLQPQHF	TRBD1	TRBV5-6	-	TRBJ1-5
TGTGCCACCAGCAGAGATTCACGGGACAGGGCGATCGGGGAGCTGTTTTTT	CATSRDSRDRAIGELFF	TRBD1	TRBV15	few	TRBJ2-2
TGTGCCAGTAGTATAGCCACTAGCGGGAGGGCCTCCTACGAGCAGTACTTC	CASSIATSGRASYEQYF	TRBD2	TRBV19	once	TRBJ2-7
TGTGCCAGCAGCTTGACAGATAATCAGCCCCAGCATTTT	CASSLTDNQPQHF	-	TRBV11-2	-	TRBJ1-5
TGTGCCAGCAGTTTGTTTGGAGCCGGGACAGGGGAGTTGGAGGAGCAGTACTTC	CASSLFGAGTGELEEQYF	TRBD1	TRBV28	-	TRBJ2-7
TGTGCCAGCAGCGTACAGGGTTGGAACACTGAAGCTTTCTTT	CASSVQGWNTEAFF	-	TRBV5-5	-	TRBJ1-1
TGTGCCAGCAGTTTTCCTAGCGGGAGTTTATATGAGCAGTTCTTC	CASSFPSGSLYEQFF	TRBD2	TRBV27	-	TRBJ2-1
TGTGCCAGCAGCCAAGAAGGGCAGGGAGAGACCCAGTACTTC	CASSQEGQGETQYF	-	TRBV4-2	-	TRBJ2-5
TGTGCTAGTGCCTGGGGGCAGGGATTCAATGAGCAGTTCTTC	CASAWGQGFNEQFF	-	TRBV12-5	-	TRBJ2-1
TGTGCCAGCAGCTTTGGGAGTAGGTCCTACGAGCAGTACTTC	CASSFGSRSYEQYF	-	TRBV5-4	-	TRBJ2-7
TGTGCCAGCAGCCAAGGACAGGGTAAAATTTATGGCTACACCTTC	CASSQGQGKIYGYTF	TRBD1	TRBV3-1/TRBV3-2	-	TRBJ1-2
TGTGCTAGTGGTTTGGTACTTGATAGTGAAGCTTTCTTT	CASGLVLDSEAFF	-	TRBV12-5	-	TRBJ1-1
TGTGCCAGCAGTTACGGGACAGGGATGGGAAACACCATATATTTT	CASSYGTGMGNTIYF	TRBD1	TRBV6-5	-	TRBJ1-3
TGTGCCAGCAGTTACTCGAACCCGCCTGAGTGGGGCTACACCTTC	CASSYSNPPEWGYTF	-	TRBV6-5	-	TRBJ1-2
TGCGCCAGCAGCCAGTACACCACCTCCTACGAGCAGTACTTC	CASSQYTTSYEQYF	-	TRBV5-1	-	TRBJ2-7
TGCAGTGCTAGTAGGTCAGGGGCTGACTATGGCTACACCTTC	CSASRSGADYGYTF	-	TRBV20-1	-	TRBJ1-2
TGTGCCAGCAGTTTAGGGATAGACAGAACTACGTTCTTC	CASSLGIDRTTFF	-	TRBV12-3/TRBV12-4	-	TRBJ1-2
TGCGCCAGCAGCCAAGATCCCCTGACTAGCGGGAACGCAGATACGCAGTATTTT	CASSQDPLTSGNADTQYF	TRBD2	TRBV4-3	-	TRBJ2-3
TGTGCCAGCAGCGGGGACAAGACTAGCGGGATGCCTTCCTACAATGAGCAGTTCTTC	CASSGDKTSGMPSYNEQFF	TRBD2	TRBV7-9	-	TRBJ2-1
TGTGCCAGCAGCCTAGCTCTGAAGGGCAATGAGCAGTTCTTC	CASSLALKGNEQFF	-	TRBV6-5	-	TRBJ2-1
TGTGCCAGCAACTCCGGGAGTCTCTCCTACAATGAGCAGTTCTTC	CASNSGSLSYNEQFF	-	TRBV2	-	TRBJ2-1
TGTGCCAGCAGTGGGGGTCCCCGGATTCAGGGAGAGACCCAGTACTTC	CASSGGPRIQGETQYF	-	TRBV6-1	-	TRBJ2-5
TGTGCCAGCAGCACAGGAAGGGGGGGGCAGTACTTC	CASSTGRGGQYF	-	TRBV7-8	-	TRBJ2-7
TGTGCCAGCTCCTGGGGGCAACCCAGGGGACGAGCCTCGGACCTATGGCTGGGCTACACCTTC	CASSWGQPRGRASDLWLGYTF	-	TRBV27	-	TRBJ1-2
TGCGCCAGCAGCTTGGAAGCACGTAATCATGAAAAACTGTTTTTT	CASSLEARNHEKLFF	-	TRBV5-1	-	TRBJ1-4
TGTGCCAGCAGTCGAACAGGGGGGCTCGAAGGCGGGCGAGCCAACGAGCAGTACTTC	CASSRTGGLEGGRANEQYF	TRBD1	TRBV14	-	TRBJ2-7
TGTGCCAGCAGACGGGAGGGGCAGAACACTGAAGCTTTCTTT	CASRREGQNTEAFF	-	TRBV3-1/TRBV3-2	-	TRBJ1-1
TGTGCCAGCAGCACGGGAAACACCATATATTTT	CASSTGNTIYF	-	TRBV21-1	-	TRBJ1-3
TGTGCTAGCAGCCCGGTGGGGACAGGGCGCTACGAGCAGTACTTC	CASSPVGTGRYEQYF	TRBD1	TRBV7-7	-	TRBJ2-7
TGTGCCAGCAGTTTTACAGGGGCAGGTGGCTACACCTTC	CASSFTGAGGYTF	TRBD1	TRBV28	-	TRBJ1-2
TGTGCCAGCAGCTCCGGATCCGGAGGCACTGAAGCTTTCTTT	CASSSGSGGTEAFF	-	TRBV5-4	once	TRBJ1-1
TGTGCTAGTGGTTTGGTTTGGCGGGCGAACACCGGGGAGCTGTTTTTT	CASGLVWRANTGELFF	-	TRBV12-5	-	TRBJ2-2
TGCGCCAGCAGCGCCTCTAAACTAGCGGACTTTAAGAGCTCCTACAATGAGCAGTTCTTC	CASSASKLADFKSSYNEQFF	TRBD2	TRBV10-1	-	TRBJ2-1
TGCGCCAGCAGCCTAGACTCCGGGACTAGCGGGGTAGGGTACGAGCAGTACTTC	CASSLDSGTSGVGYEQYF	TRBD2	TRBV4-1	once	TRBJ2-7
TGCGCCAGCAGTCGACCGGGACTAGCGGGAATCAATGAGCAGTTCTTC	CASSRPGLAGINEQFF	TRBD2	TRBV4-3	-	TRBJ2-1
TGCGCCAGCAGTGGAGGGGCAGGGGCTTCCTACGAGCAGTACTTC	CASSGGAGASYEQYF	-	TRBV10-1	-	TRBJ2-7
TGTGCCTCTGCTTCAGGGGGCCTGAACACTGAAGCTTTCTTT	CASASGGLNTEAFF	TRBD1	TRBV6-5	-	TRBJ1-1
TGCGCCAGCAGCCAAGAACTTCTGGAGACCCAGTACTTC	CASSQELLETQYF	-	TRBV4-3	once	TRBJ2-5
TGTGCCAGCAGTTCCACTGGGACTAGCAGCCACGAGCAGTACTTC	CASSSTGTSSHEQYF	TRBD2	TRBV7-2	-	TRBJ2-7